Presented here are 5 T cell receptor beta chains from one specimen sequenced in a study of cytomegalovirus exposure and HLA in healthy donors. PCR used 60 Vbeta primers and 13 Jbeta primers. Generated by immunoSEQ multiplex PCR, the TCRdb table keeps only in-frame clones and is missing some. This sample has 150,000 to 200,000 clones; around 76% occur once, and the top ten carry around 6.8%. Sequencing used PBMCs. The receptors come from a man aged 35 to 55 in good health and CMV-seropositive.

This clone was observed a handful of times. The rearrangement links TRBV7-3 to TRBJ1-2; a possible D gene is TRBD1 (5 bases). CDR1 SGHTA and CDR2 FQGTGA come from the germline V gene. The ends were cut back, 2 bases at V and 6 bases at J, with 13 bases in the middle. CDR3 length: 14 residues. This CDR3 is CASSLSQGGDGYTF. The DNA for the CDR3 is TGTGCCAGCAGCTTATCGCAGGGTGGAGATGGCTACACCTTC.

The rearrangement joins TRBV19 to TRBJ2-2; 7 positions match TRBD1. The CDR3 is 16 amino acids. Germline V lookup: CDR1 LNHDA, CDR2 SQIVND (reference sequence). With 7 bases clipped from V and 1 base from J, the junction kept 9 bases outside the gene matches. CDR3: CASTSDRAGNTGELFF. In nucleotides, the CDR3 is TGTGCCAGTACCTCAGACAGGGCTGGGAACACCGGGGAGCTGTTTTTT.

This clone was observed a handful of times. This chain connects TRBV4-1 to TRBJ1-2; D might be TRBD1 (6 bases). This CDR3 has 14 amino acids. Looked up from germline, CDR1 is MGHRA and CDR2 is YSYEKL. Trimming took 3 bases from V and 2 from J, leaving 10 bases between them. The CDR3 is CASSQAGANYGYTF. For the CDR3, the DNA is TGCGCCAGCAGCCAGGCAGGGGCAAACTATGGCTACACCTTC.

The chain is built from TRBV18 and TRBJ2-1; D is perhaps TRBD1 (7 bases). This CDR3 is built from 12 residues. Germline lookup yields CDR1 KGHSH and CDR2 LQKENI. The CDR3, as DNA: TGTGCGGGGGGACAGAACTACAATGAGCAGTTCTTC. The encoded protein is CAGGQNYNEQFF.

This clone has just one count. The chain employs TRBV14 and TRBJ2-2; 7 bases match TRBD1. The V gene end was trimmed by 2 bases and the J gene end by 8 bases; junction bases not matched to a gene: 8. The CDR3 contains 15 residues. The germline gives CDR1 SGHDN, CDR2 FVKESK. CDR3 coding DNA: TGTGCCAGCAGCCAACTGACAGGGAGTTTGGGGGAGCTGTTTTTT. Translating gives CASSQLTGSLGELFF.